This T cell receptor beta chain was sequenced during a study of T cells in Graves' hyperthyroidism and ophthalmopathy. This clonotype was counted once. Per germline, CDR1 DFQATT and CDR2 SNEGSKA (reference sequence). This CDR3 is built from 11 residues. The V end was cut by 2 bases, the J end by 8 bases, with 6 bases between. The investigators amplified TCR beta CDR3 regions from RNA transcripts. The HTBI set primed first-round TCR CDR3 RT-PCR. TCRdb re-derived calls from the multiplex PCR reads in MiXCR, one entry per CDR3 protein. The data contain over 450,000 distinct CDR3 sequences, over 13% of them singletons. The authors deemed Graves' hyperthyroidism stable absent ophthalmopathy progression within 18 months.

The sample consisted of blood. The TCR originated in a woman under 30 with Graves' hyperthyroidism. The gene calls are TRBV20-1 and TRBJ1-4; D remains ambiguous. In DNA form, the CDR3 reads TGCAGTGCTAGAAATGGGGAAAAACTGTTTTTT. It specifies CSARNGEKLFF.